The next 17 T cell receptor beta chains were all read from a single sample in a study of T cell responses to AZD1222 COVID-19 vaccine. TCRdb's table, derived via immunoSEQ multiplex PCR, lists solely in-frame clones and lacks some. In the table there are roughly 120,000 clones, around 87% of which are singletons. The material was peripheral blood, obtained 28 days after the second AZD1222 dose. The receptors shown here come from an adult who received the AZD1222 COVID-19 vaccine.

J is TRBJ2-7 and V is TRBV30, with TRBD2 as a possible D gene (5 bases). Trimming pared 5 bases from V and 7 bases from J, leaving 18 bases between. This CDR3 comprises 13 residues. CDR1 and CDR2 from the germline V gene are GTSNPN and SVGIG (reference sequence). This CDR3 is CAWEGLRFGEQYF. The CDR3 DNA is TGTGCCTGGGAGGGTCTCCGCTTTGGGGAGCAGTACTTC.

J is TRBJ1-2 and V is TRBV4-1, with a possible D match to TRBD1 (6 bases). This CDR3 has 15 residues. Germline assignment: CDR1 MGHRA and CDR2 YSYEKL. The V gene lost 4 bases and the J gene lost 2 bases, with 14 bases spanning the gap. CDR3 protein: CASSPNRDLNYGYTF. In DNA form, the CDR3 reads TGCGCCAGCAGCCCGAACAGGGATTTGAACTATGGCTACACCTTC.

The chain combines TRBV5-1 with TRBJ2-7; D possibly matches TRBD1 or TRBD2 (5 bases each). Trimming removed 0 bases from V and 0 bases from J, with 7 bases in between. CDR3 size: 14 residues. Germline CDR1 SGHRS, CDR2 YFSETQ. CDR3: CASSLGGRSYEQYF. CDR3 sequence (DNA): TGCGCCAGCAGCTTGGGGGGACGCTCCTACGAGCAGTACTTC. Based on the CDR3 plus reference TRBV5-1 and TRBJ2-7, the full variable domain is KAGVTQTPRYLIKTRGQQVTLSCSPISGHRSVSWYQQTPGQGLQFLFEYFSETQRNKGNFPGRFSGRQFSNSRSEMNVSTLELGDSALYLCASSLGGRSYEQYFGPGTRLTVT.

V is TRBV21-1 and J is TRBJ1-1. TRBV21-1 is a pseudogene. The CDR3 has 17 amino acids. CDR3 residues: CASSKDKRPKGGTEAFF. The CDR3 DNA sequence: TGTGCCAGCAGCAAAGACAAGCGGCCCAAGGGAGGGACTGAAGCTTTCTTT.

The V and J genes are TRBV6-5 and TRBJ2-7; 13 bases are shared with TRBD2. Germline CDR1 is MNHEY and CDR2 is SVGAGI. V shed 6 bases, J shed 6 bases, and the junction held 5 bases outside the gene matches. The CDR3 sequence is 14 residues long. The CDR3 sequence is CASSPGLAGSEQYF. The CDR3 DNA sequence: TGTGCCAGCAGCCCGGGACTAGCGGGATCCGAGCAGTACTTC.

In its sample, this clone was seen once. J is TRBJ2-7 and V is TRBV3-1 (or the pseudogene TRBV3-2); TRBD1 aligns across 10 bases. Trimming took 6 bases from V and 6 from J; bases not matched to a gene: 11. The germline V gene has CDR1 LGHDT and CDR2 YNNKEL (reference sequence). This CDR3 has 15 residues. The CDR3 bases are TGTGCCAGCAGTCCATACGGGACAGGGGTCGGCGAGCAGTACTTC. Protein sequence: CASSPYGTGVGEQYF.

The chain carries TRBV15 and TRBJ2-4, with 8 positions matching TRBD2. Germline V gene lookup returns CDR1 LNHNV and CDR2 YYDKDF (reference sequence). J gave up 6 bases and V 2 bases, and 15 bases lay outside the gene matches. The length of the CDR3 is 18 residues. CDR3 sequence: CATSRTSGRDLLGNIQYF. The CDR3, as DNA: TGTGCCACCAGCAGAACCAGCGGGAGAGACCTATTGGGAAACATTCAGTACTTC.

This chain connects TRBV6-1 to TRBJ1-5; 9 nucleotides match TRBD1. Germline V gene data show CDR1 as MNHNS and CDR2 as SASEGT. This CDR3 contains 15 residues. Trimming took 6 bases from V and 2 from J; bases not matched to a gene: 5. The CDR3 region has the DNA TGTGCCAGCAGCCAAGACAGGGGGGGCAATCAGCCCCAGCATTTT. Translating it yields CASSQDRGGNQPQHF.

V is TRBV5-1 and J is TRBJ1-6; 8 bases are a match to TRBD1. CDR1 is SGHRS and CDR2 is YFSETQ in the germline V gene. The length of the CDR3 is 15 residues. J lost 10 bases, V lost 4 bases, and 10 bases had no gene match. CDR3 sequence: CASSPLDRVDSPLHF. The CDR3 DNA sequence: TGCGCCAGCAGCCCGCTGGACAGGGTCGACTCACCCCTCCACTTT.

The rearrangement links TRBV9 to TRBJ2-7; TRBD2 aligns across 11 bases. The CDR3 sequence is 14 residues long. Germline V gene data show CDR1 as SGDLS and CDR2 as YYNGEE. Trimming at V came to 4 bases and at J to 4 bases, leaving 4 bases not matched to a gene. CDR3 amino acids: CASSLGTSGYEQYF. In DNA, the CDR3 is TGTGCCAGCAGCTTGGGGACTAGCGGTTACGAGCAGTACTTC.

The gene calls are TRBV19 and TRBJ1-4, with unresolved D. The CDR3 sequence is 13 residues long. V was shortened by 5 bases and J by 8 bases, with 12 bases between the two germline ends. The germline gives CDR1 LNHDA, CDR2 SQIVND (reference sequence). The CDR3, as DNA: TGTGCCAGTAGTCCCATGCGGTCCGAAAAACTGTTTTTT. Its protein is CASSPMRSEKLFF.

J is TRBJ1-6 and V is TRBV30, with D hard to call. The CDR3 totals 15 residues. The germline V gene has CDR1 GTSNPN and CDR2 SVGIG (reference sequence). The V end was cut by 2 bases, the J end by 7 bases, with 15 bases between. The CDR3 DNA reads TGTGCCTGGAGTTATCGGCGGAATACCAATTCACCCCTCCACTTT. Its translation is CAWSYRRNTNSPLHF.

The chain has TRBV7-9 and TRBJ2-1; D possibly corresponds to TRBD1 (6 bases). From germline, CDR1 is SEHNR and CDR2 FQNEAQ (reference sequence). Trimming removed 8 bases at V and 7 bases at J, with 21 bases between. The CDR3 covers 15 residues. In nucleotides, the CDR3 is TGTGCCAGCGGCGCTGGGTCAGGGGCTGGGAATGAGCAGTTCTTC. It yields the protein CASGAGSGAGNEQFF.

The J gene is TRBJ1-5, the V gene TRBV27; D is unclear. With 3 bases removed from V and 0 bases from J, the gap between germline ends came to 9 bases. The CDR3 loop spans 15 amino acids. Germline V lookup: CDR1 MNHEY, CDR2 SMNVEV (reference sequence). This CDR3 is CASSFDIYSNQPQHF. The CDR3 DNA follows: TGTGCCAGCAGTTTCGACATCTATAGCAATCAGCCCCAGCATTTT.

The chain couples TRBV5-8 to TRBJ1-3, with 9 bases matching TRBD1. CDR1 and CDR2 from the germline V gene are SGHTS and YDEGEE. This CDR3 is built from 15 residues. V was clipped by 0 bases and J by 5 bases; unmatched bases: 3. The CDR3 coding sequence is TGTGCCAGCAGCTTGGGGACAGGGGCCCGAAACACCATATATTTT. It codes for CASSLGTGARNTIYF.

Written as DNA, the CDR3 is TGTGCCAGCAGTTTTACCGGGACAGGGTCTAAAGCTTTCTTT. Amino acid sequence: CASSFTGTGSKAFF. This chain connects TRBV6-5 to TRBJ1-1; 9 nucleotides line up with TRBD1. With V trimmed by 4 bases and J by 9 bases, 9 bases remained unmatched. Germline loops: CDR1 MNHEY, CDR2 SVGAGI. The CDR3 has 14 amino acids.

V gene TRBV30 combines with J gene TRBJ1-6, with D perhaps matching TRBD1 (5 bases). The germline V and J ends were trimmed by 5 bases and 10 bases, with 18 bases remaining between them. The germline V gene encodes CDR1 GTSNPN and CDR2 SVGIG (reference sequence). The CDR3 totals 14 residues. This CDR3 reads CAWAGSGLSSPLHF. In DNA, the CDR3 is TGTGCCTGGGCCGGATCAGGGCTCAGCTCACCCCTCCACTTT.